The 18 T cell receptor beta chains in this list originate from one sample, sequenced in a study of cytomegalovirus exposure and HLA in healthy donors. 13 Jbeta primers and 60 Vbeta primers were used for the PCR. The assay was immunoSEQ multiplex PCR, and TCRdb's table has in-frame clones only and misses some. The table shows around 180,000 clones, with roughly four fifths occurring only once. What was sequenced was PBMCs. The source of these receptors is a man between 18 and 29 years old in good health and CMV-seronegative.

This chain joins TRBV7-2 and TRBJ1-1; D gene uncertain. Trimming left V 1 base short and J 4 bases short, with 13 bases between. The CDR3 is 15 residues long. Germline V gene sequence: CDR1 SGHTA, CDR2 FQGNSA. The CDR3 reads CASSLEGTRGTEAFF. CDR3 DNA: TGTGCCAGCAGCTTAGAAGGCACACGGGGCACTGAAGCTTTCTTT.

The chain carries TRBV5-6 and TRBJ2-7, with 8 bases that match TRBD2. The V segment lost 2 bases and the J segment 0 bases; nucleotides outside the gene matches: 7. The CDR3 is made up of 16 amino acids. Germline loops: CDR1 SGHDT, CDR2 YYEEEE. The CDR3 region has the DNA TGTGCCAGCAGCTTAGTTGGGCTAGCGGGCTCCTACGAGCAGTACTTC. Translation: CASSLVGLAGSYEQYF.

V is TRBV7-2 and J is TRBJ2-7, with a weak D call TRBD1 (6 bases). V lost 5 bases, J lost 5 bases, and 22 bases lay in between. Germline V gene data show CDR1 as SGHTA and CDR2 as FQGNSA. This CDR3 region has 16 residues. The CDR3 DNA sequence: TGTGCCAGCAGCCCCGGGTTGGGCAGGGGTGTGAACGAGCAGTACTTC. Translating it yields CASSPGLGRGVNEQYF.

The V call is TRBV11-3, the J call TRBJ1-4; the D is unclear. The CDR3 runs to 16 residues. Germline V gene data show CDR1 as SGHNT and CDR2 as YENEEA. V lost 5 bases and J lost 0, with 13 bases in between. CDR3 in DNA: TGTGCCAGCAGCCCACAGACCCTGGCAACTAATGAAAAACTGTTTTTT. This sequence encodes CASSPQTLATNEKLFF. Together with reference TRBV11-3 and TRBJ1-4, the CDR3 gives the full variable domain: EAGVVQSPRYKIIEKKQPVAFWCNPISGHNTLYWYLQNLGQGPELLIRYENEEAVDDSQLPKDRFSAERLKGVDSTLKIQPAELGDSAVYLCASSPQTLATNEKLFFGSGTQLSVL.

This chain links TRBV29-1 with TRBJ1-3; tentatively, D is TRBD1 (5 bases). With 4 bases removed from V and 2 bases from J, the gap between germline ends came to 6 bases. Germline CDR1 reads SQVTM; CDR2 reads ANQGSEA. The CDR3 extends over 12 amino acids. The CDR3 sequence is CSVAGTGNTIYF. Written as DNA, the CDR3 is TGCAGCGTTGCAGGGACTGGAAACACCATATATTTT.

This chain joins TRBV10-3 and TRBJ1-2; D is possibly TRBD1 (5 bases). Per the germline V gene, CDR1 is ENHRY and CDR2 is SYGVKD. The CDR3 runs 11 residues. Trimming took 8 bases from V and 7 from J, leaving 11 bases between them. CDR3 region: CAIGTGGGYTF. DNA for the CDR3: TGTGCCATCGGAACAGGTGGTGGCTACACCTTC.

The rearrangement joins TRBV5-5 to TRBJ2-6; the D is unclear. CDR3 length equals 14 residues. The V and J ends lost 1 base and 2 bases respectively, with 4 bases between them. Germline CDR1 is SGHKS and CDR2 is YYEKEE (reference sequence). CDR3 loop: CASSLNTGANVLTF. In DNA form, the CDR3 reads TGTGCCAGCAGCTTGAATACTGGGGCCAACGTCCTGACTTTC.

The rearrangement uses TRBV5-1 and TRBJ2-7, with 7 bases fitting TRBD2. The CDR3 has 13 residues. The germline CDR1 and CDR2 sequences are SGHRS and YFSETQ. With V trimmed by 5 bases and J by 0 bases, 2 bases remained unmatched. In nucleotides, the CDR3 is TGCGCCAGCAGTACGGGGGGCTCCTACGAGCAGTACTTC. Its translation: CASSTGGSYEQYF.

The chain joins TRBV28 to TRBJ2-7, with D maybe TRBD1 (6 bases). The germline V gene encodes CDR1 MDHEN and CDR2 SYDVKM. The V gene lost 4 bases and the J gene lost 3 bases, with 19 bases spanning the gap. The CDR3 length is 16 residues. The DNA for the CDR3 is TGTGCCAGCAGTTCGCTCGTGTGGACAGAGCTCTACGAGCAGTACTTC. Translating it yields CASSSLVWTELYEQYF.

This chain links TRBV4-2 with TRBJ1-1; the D gene is possibly TRBD1 (5 bases). CDR3 length: 12 residues. V shed 4 bases and J shed 4 bases, with 7 bases lying between them. CDR1 is LGHNA and CDR2 is YNFKEQ in the germline V gene. CDR3 loop: CASSPGGTEAFF. The CDR3 nucleotides read TGTGCCAGCAGCCCGGGGGGCACTGAAGCTTTCTTT.

This rearrangement joins TRBV6-5 to TRBJ1-3; D might be TRBD1 (6 bases). The germline V gene encodes CDR1 MNHEY and CDR2 SVGAGI. This CDR3 spans 15 amino acids. V was cut by 2 bases and J by 0 bases, with 8 bases left in between. DNA for the CDR3: TGTGCCAGCAGTTACGGCAGGGGCTCTGGAAACACCATATATTTT. Its protein is CASSYGRGSGNTIYF.

This clone appeared a single time. The rearrangement uses TRBV5-6 and TRBJ2-2, with a weak D call TRBD2 (6 bases). Germline CDR1 is SGHDT and CDR2 is YYEEEE. The V end was cut by 7 bases, the J end by 5 bases, with 12 bases between. CDR3 length: 13 amino acids. The CDR3 region is CASGGTGTGELFF. CDR3 DNA: TGTGCCAGCGGGGGGACTGGAACCGGGGAGCTGTTTTTT.

The V call is TRBV6-6, the J call TRBJ2-7, with D perhaps matching TRBD1 (5 bases). Germline V CDR1 and CDR2: MNHNY, SVGAGI (reference sequence). There are 14 residues in the CDR3. V lost 6 bases and J lost 0, with 12 bases in between. CDR3 DNA: TGTGCCAGCAGCACAGGAGTATTCTCCTACGAGCAGTACTTC. Translated, it gives CASSTGVFSYEQYF.

This rearrangement joins TRBV4-1 to TRBJ2-3; the match to TRBD2 covers 11 bases. The CDR3 covers 17 residues. Germline V CDR1 and CDR2: MGHRA, YSYEKL. Unmatched junction bases numbered 3, after V lost 1 base and J lost 0 bases. CDR3 bases: TGCGCCAGCAGCCAAGCTTGGACTAGCGGGAGCACAGATACGCAGTATTTT. It encodes CASSQAWTSGSTDTQYF.

This chain connects TRBV27 to TRBJ2-1; no firm D call. Between the trimmed V and J ends, which lost 3 bases and 5 bases, there was a span of 5 bases. The CDR3 contains 12 residues. Germline CDR1 and CDR2: MNHEY and SMNVEV (reference sequence). The CDR3 region is CASSFQNNEQFF. The CDR3 region has the DNA TGTGCCAGCAGTTTTCAGAACAATGAGCAGTTCTTC.

This clone was seen only once. The chain recombines TRBV29-1 with TRBJ2-7, with 7 positions matching TRBD1. CDR1 SQVTM and CDR2 ANQGSEA come from the germline V gene. The CDR3 is 15 residues long. The junction had 11 bases not matched to a gene; V was cut back by 1 base and J by 5 bases. The CDR3 reads CSVEVPTGRMDEQYF. The CDR3 DNA reads as TGCAGCGTTGAAGTTCCGACAGGGCGGATGGACGAGCAGTACTTC.

V gene TRBV11-2 combines with J gene TRBJ2-7; no clear D gene. Trimming left V 3 bases short and J 12 bases short, with 18 bases between. The CDR3 is 13 amino acids. Germline CDR1 is SGHAT and CDR2 is FQNNGV. CDR3 in DNA: TGTGCCAGCAGCTTGGGCCCGACCCATCTATTGTACTTC. This sequence encodes CASSLGPTHLLYF.

This CDR3 is CASSQGPGTGVDTIYF. DNA for the CDR3: TGTGCCAGCAGCCAGGGTCCCGGGACAGGGGTCGACACCATATATTTT. This chain uses TRBV14 with TRBJ1-3; 10 bases agree with TRBD1. The V segment lost 3 bases and the J segment 8 bases; nucleotides outside the gene matches: 10. The CDR3 runs to 16 residues. In germline, CDR1 is SGHDN, CDR2 FVKESK.